The rows below give T cell receptor beta chains drawn from one sample of a study of OX40 agonist ivuxolimab in advanced cancers. The data were produced by immunoSEQ multiplex PCR, yet TCRdb's version contains in-frame clones alone and is incomplete. The sample holds roughly 68,000 clones, about nine tenths seen once. Sequenced material: CD4+ or CD8+ T cells sorted from blood, taken in a trial of the OX40 agonist ivuxolimab. Receptors were obtained from an adult with an advanced solid tumor such as melanoma, head and neck, liver or kidney cancer. The CDR3 runs from the conserved cysteine through the conserved F or W. D genes are given only for firm matches. Rows give clone size only sometimes, using once, few, many, or a class for an expanded clone.

D,J,size,V,CDR3,DNA
-,TRBJ1-5,-,TRBV19,CASSSPGVQPQHF,TGTGCCAGTAGTAGCCCGGGAGTTCAGCCCCAGCATTTT
-,TRBJ1-3,few,TRBV5-1,CASSPTQSSGNTIYF,TGCGCCAGCAGCCCTACTCAGAGCTCTGGAAACACCATATATTTT
-,TRBJ2-1,-,TRBV27,CASSLSNNEQFF,TGTGCCAGCAGTTTATCCAACAATGAGCAGTTCTTC
-,TRBJ1-1,-,TRBV5-4,CASSTKQDYTEAFF,TGTGCCAGCAGCACTAAACAGGATTACACTGAAGCTTTCTTT
-,TRBJ2-4,-,TRBV19,CASSTDPQSIQYF,TGTGCCAGTAGTACCGACCCCCAAAGCATTCAGTACTTC
-,TRBJ1-6,-,TRBV4-3,CASSQEPQGSSPLHF,TGCGCCAGCAGCCAAGAGCCGCAGGGCTCTTCACCCCTCCACTTT
-,TRBJ1-4,-,TRBV7-8,CASSLAGGREKLFF,TGTGCCAGCAGCTTAGCCGGGGGCCGTGAAAAACTGTTTTTT
-,TRBJ1-2,-,TRBV28,CASSVSPGGYTF,TGTGCCAGCAGTGTCTCCCCCGGTGGCTACACCTTC
-,TRBJ1-1,-,TRBV19,CASKGVPSDRNTEAFF,TGTGCCAGTAAGGGGGTCCCCTCGGACAGGAACACTGAAGCTTTCTTT
-,TRBJ2-7,once,TRBV5-4,CASSQDRSLTSYEQYF,TGTGCCAGCAGCCAGGACAGATCTCTTACCTCCTACGAGCAGTACTTC
TRBD1,TRBJ2-2,-,TRBV19,CASSTGQGRRELFF,TGTGCCAGTAGTACAGGACAGGGTAGGAGGGAGCTGTTTTTT
-,TRBJ1-5,once,TRBV6-5,CASSPLGQSNQPQHF,TGTGCCAGCAGTCCCCTAGGACAGTCCAATCAGCCCCAGCATTTT
-,TRBJ2-3,-,TRBV7-2,CASSGGLGDTQYF,TGTGCCAGCAGCGGGGGGCTGGGAGATACGCAGTATTTT
-,TRBJ1-5,-,TRBV5-6,CASSFRDSNQPQHF,TGTGCCAGCAGCTTTCGGGACAGCAATCAGCCCCAGCATTTT
TRBD2,TRBJ2-3,-,TRBV7-2,CASSLGAGGTDTQYF,TGTGCCAGCAGCTTAGGAGCGGGGGGTACTGATACGCAGTATTTT
TRBD1,TRBJ2-7,-,TRBV28,CASGTVTYEQYF,TGTGCCAGCGGGACAGTTACCTACGAGCAGTACTTC
-,TRBJ1-1,-,TRBV7-2,CASSLEGGYTEAFF,TGTGCCAGCAGCTTAGAAGGAGGGTACACTGAAGCTTTCTTT
-,TRBJ1-4,-,TRBV10-3,CAISESTDANEKLFF,TGTGCCATCAGTGAGTCGACGGATGCTAATGAAAAACTGTTTTTT
-,TRBJ1-2,-,TRBV12-5,CASGLGPRSDHDYGYTF,TGTGCTAGTGGTTTGGGGCCAAGGAGCGACCATGACTATGGCTACACCTTC
TRBD1,TRBJ1-2,-,TRBV7-2,CASMRQGAYGYTF,TGTGCCAGCATGAGACAGGGGGCATATGGCTACACCTTC
TRBD2,TRBJ2-7,-,TRBV5-6,CASSRYGGAYEQYF,TGTGCCAGCAGCCGGTACGGGGGGGCCTACGAGCAGTACTTC
-,TRBJ2-3,few,TRBV10-3,CAISEGDTQYF,TGTGCCATCAGTGAGGGGGATACGCAGTATTTT
-,TRBJ2-2,-,TRBV19,CASIGRVGSTGELFF,TGTGCCAGTATTGGCAGGGTCGGTAGCACCGGGGAGCTGTTTTTT
-,TRBJ2-5,once,TRBV5-1,CASGRGTQQETQYF,TGCGCCAGTGGAAGGGGAACCCAACAAGAGACCCAGTACTTC
TRBD2,TRBJ2-1,-,TRBV5-3,CARSPLLAGGPCEQFF,TGTGCCAGAAGCCCCCTACTAGCGGGGGGGCCGTGTGAGCAGTTCTTC
-,TRBJ1-1,-,TRBV7-9,CASSPPGREAFF,TGTGCCAGCAGCCCGCCGGGACGCGAAGCTTTCTTT
TRBD1,TRBJ1-3,-,TRBV5-1,CASSATGDSGNTIYF,TGCGCCAGCAGCGCGACAGGGGACTCTGGAAACACCATATATTTT
-,TRBJ1-1,-,TRBV4-2,CASSQSRVLSNTEAFF,TGTGCCAGCAGCCAGAGCAGGGTGTTGTCGAACACTGAAGCTTTCTTT
-,TRBJ1-1,-,TRBV6-1,CASRTDWNTEAFF,TGTGCCAGCAGGACAGATTGGAACACTGAAGCTTTCTTT
-,TRBJ1-5,-,TRBV6-5,CASYRNQPQHF,TGTGCCAGCTATCGCAATCAGCCCCAGCATTTT
-,TRBJ2-5,few,TRBV5-1,CASSLRGQETQYF,TGCGCCAGCAGCTTGCGCGGACAAGAGACCCAGTACTTC
-,TRBJ1-1,-,TRBV5-4,CASSMGGDTHGGAFF,TGTGCCAGCAGCATGGGTGGGGACACGCACGGCGGTGCTTTCTTT
-,TRBJ2-2,few,TRBV7-3,CASSLLGREAGELFF,TGTGCCAGCAGCTTACTGGGGCGTGAGGCCGGGGAGCTGTTTTTT
TRBD2,TRBJ2-1,-,TRBV7-6,CASSQRTSGVYNEQFF,TGTGCCAGCAGCCAACGGACTAGCGGGGTCTACAATGAGCAGTTCTTC
TRBD1,TRBJ1-6,few,TRBV5-6,CASSLYKTGGSPLHF,TGTGCCAGCAGCTTGTACAAGACAGGGGGGTCACCCCTCCACTTT
TRBD1,TRBJ1-4,-,TRBV5-1,CASSLTGGNEKLFF,TGCGCCAGCAGCTTGACAGGGGGTAATGAAAAACTGTTTTTT
-,TRBJ1-5,-,TRBV7-2,CASSPNRGGGQPQHF,TGTGCCAGCAGCCCGAATCGGGGCGGAGGTCAGCCCCAGCATTTT
-,TRBJ2-7,-,TRBV6-5,CASSYPNTYEQYF,TGTGCCAGCAGTTACCCGAACACCTACGAGCAGTACTTC
-,TRBJ1-1,-,TRBV6-5,CASSQGRNTEAFF,TGTGCCAGCAGTCAGGGGAGGAACACTGAAGCTTTCTTT
TRBD2,TRBJ2-3,-,TRBV7-2,CASSRLAGGLSDTQYF,TGTGCCAGCAGCCGATTAGCGGGGGGGCTATCAGATACGCAGTATTTT